The 20 T cell receptor beta chains given below trace back to one sample, sequenced in a study of cytomegalovirus exposure and HLA in healthy donors (dated by TCRdb to about 2017). Receptor libraries were prepared by the immunoSEQ multiplex PCR assay. A mixture of 60 forward primers for TCR Vbeta segments and 13 reverse primers for TCR Jbeta segments was used in the multiplex PCR. TCRdb provides this immuneACCESS table in a form limited to in-frame rearrangements. Some clones are lacking; in checked studies, under half of them reflect an unresolved V gene, and why the rest are absent is not known. The table for this sample lists approximately 38,000 clones. Over 1% of the sample is taken by the ten largest. The sequenced sample was PBMCs. The receptors come from a man aged 25-45 years in good health and CMV-seronegative.

The V and J genes are TRBV6-5 and TRBJ1-1, with TRBD1 identical over 9 bases. CDR3 length: 14 amino acids. V lost 5 bases and J lost 11; bases outside the gene matches: 12. Germline CDR1 MNHEY, CDR2 SVGAGI. CDR3 sequence reads: CASSTGGVLREAFF. In DNA, the CDR3 is TGTGCCAGCAGTACAGGGGGCGTGTTGAGAGAGGCTTTCTTT.

DNA for the CDR3: TGTGCCAGTAGTATGGACGGGAGCTCCTACAATGAGCAGTTCTTC. Translation: CASSMDGSSYNEQFF. This chain connects TRBV19 to TRBJ2-1, with D possibly being TRBD2 (6 bases). This CDR3 has 15 residues. Germline CDR1 and CDR2: LNHDA and SQIVND (reference sequence). Trimming took 3 bases from V and 0 from J, leaving 9 bases between them.

The chain recombines TRBV2 with TRBJ1-5, with 7 bases identical to TRBD1. J was trimmed by 6 bases and V by 8 bases; bases with no gene match: 13. The CDR3 has 15 residues. Germline CDR1 and CDR2: SNHLY and FYNNEI. The CDR3 bases are TGTGCCAGCTTCCCCTGTCGACAGGGCGGTCAGCCCCAGCATTTT. The encoded protein is CASFPCRQGGQPQHF.

J is TRBJ1-1 and V is TRBV29-1, with unresolved D. There are 12 residues in the CDR3. CDR1 is SQVTM, CDR2 ANQGSEA, per germline. V was pared by 0 bases and J by 7 bases, with 9 bases between. CDR3 loop: CSVEDPGSEAFF. CDR3 coding DNA: TGCAGCGTTGAAGATCCCGGTAGTGAAGCTTTCTTT.

The genes are TRBV11-3 and TRBJ1-1, with unresolved D. Trimming cost V 4 bases and J 0 bases, with 12 bases left between them. This CDR3 has 15 amino acids. Germline lookup yields CDR1 SGHNT and CDR2 YENEEA. The DNA for the CDR3 is TGTGCCAGCAGCTCCCATGGAGGGATGAACACTGAAGCTTTCTTT. Translated: CASSSHGGMNTEAFF. Looking up the rest from reference TRBV11-3 and TRBJ1-1 gives the full variable domain: EAGVVQSPRYKIIEKKQPVAFWCNPISGHNTLYWYLQNLGQGPELLIRYENEEAVDDSQLPKDRFSAERLKGVDSTLKIQPAELGDSAVYLCASSSHGGMNTEAFFGQGTRLTVV.

Note on this clone: One junction end disagrees with the germline gene, perhaps due to a read error. The rearrangement uses TRBV13 and TRBJ2-5, with TRBD2 identical over 11 bases. Per the germline V gene, CDR1 is PRHDT and CDR2 is FYEKMQ (reference sequence). The CDR3 runs 14 residues. Here the CDR3 DNA reads TGTGCCAGCGCGGTACTAGCGGGAGATGAGAACCAGTACTTC. Protein sequence: CASAVLAGDENQYF. The full variable domain, its missing parts supplied by reference TRBV13 and TRBJ2-5, is AAGVIQSPRHLIKEKRETATLKCYPIPRHDTVYWYQQGPGQDPQFLISFYEKMQSDKGSIPDRFSAQQFSDYHSELNMSSLELGDSALYFCASAVLAGDENQYFGPGTRLLVL.

This sequence joins TRBV6-5 and TRBJ1-6, with D possibly TRBD1 on 5 matching bases. CDR3 size: 15 residues. CDR1 and CDR2 from the germline V gene are MNHEY and SVGAGI. The germline V and J ends were trimmed by 8 bases and 0 bases, with 11 bases remaining between them. The chain's CDR3 is CASRGGNSYNSPLHF. CDR3 DNA sequence: TGTGCCAGCCGCGGGGGGAACTCCTATAATTCACCCCTCCACTTT.

This sequence joins TRBV7-8 and TRBJ1-6; a possible D gene is TRBD1 (6 bases). The CDR3 is made up of 16 amino acids. Germline V gene data show CDR1 as SGHVS and CDR2 as FQNEAQ. Between the trimmed V and J ends, which lost 2 bases and 5 bases, there was a span of 13 bases. CDR3 amino acids: CASSLMGAINNSPLHF. The CDR3 DNA reads TGTGCCAGCAGCTTAATGGGGGCGATCAATAATTCACCCCTCCACTTT.

The chain recombines TRBV29-1 with TRBJ2-3; D perhaps matches TRBD2 (5 bases). This CDR3 spans 12 amino acids. V was clipped by 4 bases and J by 6 bases, with 11 bases between them. Looked up from germline, CDR1 is SQVTM and CDR2 is ANQGSEA. Written as DNA, the CDR3 is TGCAGCGTTGTCAGGCCGGGGGATACGCAGTATTTT. Its translation is CSVVRPGDTQYF.

In DNA form, the CDR3 reads TGCGCCAGCAGCCCGGGACAGGGCGTTCAGCCCCAGCATTTT. Its protein is CASSPGQGVQPQHF. V is TRBV5-1 and J is TRBJ1-5, with TRBD1 identical over 9 bases. The germline gives CDR1 SGHRS, CDR2 YFSETQ. With V trimmed by 4 bases and J by 6 bases, 5 bases remained unmatched. This CDR3 comprises 14 residues.

The rearrangement uses TRBV5-4 and TRBJ1-2, with a possible D match to TRBD1 (6 bases). CDR1 SGHNT and CDR2 YYREEE come from the germline V gene (reference sequence). The CDR3 length is 15 residues. The V end was cut by 5 bases, the J end by 7 bases, with 21 bases between. CDR3 nucleotides: TGTGCCAGCAGACCCCAGGGGACAACGTCTGGTGGCTACACCTTC. It is translated as CASRPQGTTSGGYTF.

This chain connects TRBV6-5 to TRBJ1-5, with a possible D match to TRBD1 (6 bases). The CDR3 loop spans 15 amino acids. The V end lost 9 bases, the J end lost 4 bases, and 19 bases lay between the germline ends. In germline, CDR1 is MNHEY, CDR2 SVGAGI. The CDR3 sequence is CASALWAGANQPQHF. CDR3 sequence (DNA): TGTGCCAGTGCGTTATGGGCAGGGGCGAATCAGCCCCAGCATTTT.

The chain uses TRBV6-1 and TRBJ2-7, with TRBD1 matching 7 bases. Germline CDR1 and CDR2: MNHNS and SASEGT. V was clipped by 2 bases and J by 2 bases; unmatched bases: 6. The CDR3 contains 15 residues. The CDR3 is CASSERQGIAYEQYF. As DNA, the CDR3 is TGTGCCAGCAGTGAAAGACAGGGTATCGCCTACGAGCAGTACTTC.

This chain joins TRBV6-6 and TRBJ2-2, with 7 bases identical to TRBD1. The CDR3 runs 15 residues. J gave up 5 bases and V 2 bases, and 5 bases lay outside the gene matches. The germline gives CDR1 MNHNY, CDR2 SVGAGI (reference sequence). CDR3 residues: CASSYRKGATGELFF. In nucleotides, the CDR3 is TGTGCCAGCAGTTACAGGAAGGGGGCGACCGGGGAGCTGTTTTTT.

This rearrangement joins TRBV5-1 to TRBJ1-1; D possibly corresponds to TRBD1 (6 bases). There are 13 residues in the CDR3. Germline CDR1 is SGHRS and CDR2 is YFSETQ. Trimming pared 4 bases from V and 5 bases from J, leaving 12 bases between. The CDR3 DNA sequence: TGCGCCAGCAGCCTGGAAGGGGGTACTGAAGCTTTCTTT. It is translated as CASSLEGGTEAFF.

This chain uses TRBV7-8 with TRBJ2-1, with TRBD2 identical over 7 bases. With V trimmed by 5 bases and J by 2 bases, 9 bases remained unmatched. The CDR3 extends over 16 amino acids. Germline lookup yields CDR1 SGHVS and CDR2 FQNEAQ. CDR3 sequence: CASSALLAAPYNEQFF. The CDR3 nucleotides are TGTGCCAGCAGCGCCCTCCTAGCGGCCCCCTACAATGAGCAGTTCTTC.

This chain joins TRBV18 and TRBJ1-6, with TRBD1 identical over 9 bases. Trimming removed 6 bases from V and 8 bases from J; junction bases left unmatched: 8. The CDR3 consists of 15 residues. Germline V CDR1 and CDR2: KGHSH, LQKENI. This CDR3 is CASSPGTGTDSPLHF. CDR3 bases: TGTGCCAGCTCCCCCGGGACAGGGACGGATTCACCCCTCCACTTT.

V is TRBV18 and J is TRBJ2-7; TRBD2 matches 11 bases. CDR3 size: 15 residues. V lost 4 bases to trimming and J lost 4 bases; unmatched junction nucleotides: 6. In germline, CDR1 is KGHSH, CDR2 LQKENI. The CDR3 nucleotides read TGTGCCAGCTCACGAGGCGCTAGCGGGAGGTACGAGCAGTACTTC. This encodes CASSRGASGRYEQYF.

Remarks on this clone: The sample has other DNA sequences that encode this CDR3 too. The V gene is TRBV4-1, the J gene TRBJ1-6; D gene ambiguous. V was clipped by 0 bases and J by 0 bases, with 15 bases between them. The germline CDR1 and CDR2 sequences are MGHRA and YSYEKL. CDR3 length: 19 residues. The CDR3 sequence: CASSQDGLVPSSYNSPLHF. The CDR3 bases are TGCGCCAGCAGCCAAGATGGACTTGTCCCGAGCTCCTATAATTCACCCCTCCACTTT.

This rearrangement joins TRBV6-5 to TRBJ2-5; the D is unclear. Germline lookup yields CDR1 MNHEY and CDR2 SVGAGI. V was shortened by 0 bases and J by 4 bases, with 9 bases between the two germline ends. This CDR3 spans 14 amino acids. This chain's CDR3 is CASSYSSRLETQYF. In DNA, the CDR3 is TGTGCCAGCAGTTACTCGTCGCGGCTAGAGACCCAGTACTTC.